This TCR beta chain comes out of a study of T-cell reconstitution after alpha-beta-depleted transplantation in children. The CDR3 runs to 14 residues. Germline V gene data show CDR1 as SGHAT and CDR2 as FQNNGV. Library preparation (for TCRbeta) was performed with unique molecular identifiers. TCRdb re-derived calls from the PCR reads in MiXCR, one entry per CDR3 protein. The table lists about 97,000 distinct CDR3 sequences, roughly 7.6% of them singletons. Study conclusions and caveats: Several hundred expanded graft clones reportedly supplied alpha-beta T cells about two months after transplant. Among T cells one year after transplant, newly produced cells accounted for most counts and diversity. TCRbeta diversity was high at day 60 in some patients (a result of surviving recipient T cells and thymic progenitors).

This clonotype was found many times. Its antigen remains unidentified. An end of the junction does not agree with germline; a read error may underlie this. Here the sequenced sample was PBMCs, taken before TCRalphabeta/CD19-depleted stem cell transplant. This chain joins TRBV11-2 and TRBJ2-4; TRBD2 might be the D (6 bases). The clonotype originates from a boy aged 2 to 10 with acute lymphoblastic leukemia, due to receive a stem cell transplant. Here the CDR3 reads CASSLAGAKNIQYF. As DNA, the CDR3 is TGCGCCAGCAGCTTGGCGGGGGCCAAAAACATTCAGTACTTC.